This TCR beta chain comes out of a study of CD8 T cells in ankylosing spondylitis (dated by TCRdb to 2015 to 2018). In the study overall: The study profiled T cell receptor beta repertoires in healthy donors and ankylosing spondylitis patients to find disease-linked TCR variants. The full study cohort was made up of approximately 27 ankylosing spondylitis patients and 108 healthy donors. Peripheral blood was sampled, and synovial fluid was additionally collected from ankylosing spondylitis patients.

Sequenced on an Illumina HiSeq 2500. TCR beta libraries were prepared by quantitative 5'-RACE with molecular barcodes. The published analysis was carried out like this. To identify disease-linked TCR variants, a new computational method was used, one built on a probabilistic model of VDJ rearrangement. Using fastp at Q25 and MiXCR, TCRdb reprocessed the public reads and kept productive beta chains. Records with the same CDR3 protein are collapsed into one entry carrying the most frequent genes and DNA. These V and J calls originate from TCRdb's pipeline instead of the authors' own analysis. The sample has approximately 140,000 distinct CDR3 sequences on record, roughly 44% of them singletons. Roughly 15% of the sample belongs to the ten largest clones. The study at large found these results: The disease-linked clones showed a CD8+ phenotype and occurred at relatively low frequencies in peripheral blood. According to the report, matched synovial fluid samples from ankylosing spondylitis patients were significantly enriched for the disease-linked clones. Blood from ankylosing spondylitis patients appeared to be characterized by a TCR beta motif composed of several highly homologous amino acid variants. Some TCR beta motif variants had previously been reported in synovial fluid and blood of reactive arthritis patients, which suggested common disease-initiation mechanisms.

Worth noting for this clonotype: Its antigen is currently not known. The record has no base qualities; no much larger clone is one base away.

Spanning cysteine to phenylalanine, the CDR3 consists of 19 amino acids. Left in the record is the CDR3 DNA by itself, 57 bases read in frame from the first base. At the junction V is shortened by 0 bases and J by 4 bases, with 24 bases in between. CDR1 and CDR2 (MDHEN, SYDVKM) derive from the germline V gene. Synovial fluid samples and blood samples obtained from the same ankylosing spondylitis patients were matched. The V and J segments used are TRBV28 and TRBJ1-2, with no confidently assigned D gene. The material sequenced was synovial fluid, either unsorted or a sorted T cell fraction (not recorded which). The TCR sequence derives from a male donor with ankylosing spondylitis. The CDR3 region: CASSLWAELWRAGTYGYTF. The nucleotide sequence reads TGTGCCAGCAGTTTATGGGCGGAGTTATGGAGGGCTGGTACCTATGGCTACACCTTC.